One and the same sample provided the 27 T cell receptor beta chains below, sequenced in a study of blood T cell repertoires in COVID-19. TCRdb's table, derived via immunoSEQ multiplex PCR, lists solely in-frame clones and lacks some. The sample contains around 390,000 clones, approximately 87% of which appear only once. The specimen was PBMCs or T cells enriched from blood (not recorded which). The receptors shown here come from a woman in her forties or fifties who had recovered from COVID-19.

This CDR3 reads CASATSGGSLNEQFF. CDR3 bases: TGTGCCAGCGCTACTAGCGGGGGGTCTTTGAATGAGCAGTTCTTC. The gene calls are TRBV11-1 and TRBJ2-1; 12 bases are a match to TRBD2. The CDR3 is 15 amino acids. The trim removed 8 bases at V and 7 bases at J, leaving 9 bases unmatched. CDR1 SGHAT and CDR2 FQDESV come from the germline V gene (reference sequence).

This chain links TRBV7-3 with TRBJ1-1; TRBD1 aligns across 7 bases. Germline V gene sequence: CDR1 SGHTA, CDR2 FQGTGA. The trim removed 5 bases at V and 11 bases at J, leaving 14 bases unmatched. This CDR3 is built from 14 residues. Here the CDR3 DNA reads TGTGCCAGCAGCCCCCGTGGAGGGGGCGAGAGGGCTTTCTTT. Residues: CASSPRGGGERAFF. Full variable domain (remainder filled in from reference TRBV7-3 and TRBJ1-1): GAGVSQTPSNKVTEKGKYVELRCDPISGHTALYWYRQSLGQGPEFLIYFQGTGAADDSGLPNDRFFAVRPEGSVSTLKIQRTERGDSAVYLCASSPRGGGERAFFGQGTRLTVV.

This clone has only a few counts. The identical CDR3 is also encoded by other nucleotide sequences in the sample. The chain employs TRBV5-1 and TRBJ1-6; 10 nucleotides line up with TRBD1. V trimming: 1 base; J trimming: 9 bases; junction bases outside the gene matches: 4. CDR3 size: 15 residues. Germline V gives CDR1 SGHRS, CDR2 YFSETQ. CDR3 nucleotides: TGCGCCAGCAGCTTGAAAGGACAGGGGGGTTCACCCCTCCACTTT. This gives the protein CASSLKGQGGSPLHF.

This clone has just one count. This chain connects TRBV5-1 to TRBJ2-5; 7 bases map to TRBD1. Germline-derived CDR1 and CDR2 are SGHRS and YFSETQ. This CDR3 is built from 15 residues. The junction had 8 bases not matched to a gene; V was cut back by 1 base and J by 5 bases. The CDR3, as DNA: TGCGCCAGCAGCTTGAGTACAGGGGAGCACGAGACCCAGTACTTC. Encoded protein: CASSLSTGEHETQYF.

The chain couples TRBV6-5 to TRBJ1-5; D unclear. Trimming shortened V by 4 bases and J by 2 bases, and 6 bases separated the two germline ends. Germline lookup yields CDR1 MNHEY and CDR2 SVGAGI. The CDR3 has 13 amino acids. The CDR3 reads CASSFQGNQPQHF. The CDR3 DNA is TGTGCCAGCAGTTTCCAGGGCAATCAGCCCCAGCATTTT.

The chain combines TRBV5-8 with TRBJ2-3; 9 nucleotides align to TRBD2. Germline-derived CDR1 and CDR2 are SGHTS and YDEGEE. The CDR3 has 18 residues. V trimming: 0 bases; J trimming: 6 bases; junction bases outside the gene matches: 14. As DNA, the CDR3 is TGTGCCAGCAGCTTGGCGACCTCTATTAGCGGGGGATCCGATACGCAGTATTTT. Protein: CASSLATSISGGSDTQYF.

The genes are TRBV27 and TRBJ1-1; D is unclear. This CDR3 is 14 amino acids long. Trimming shortened V by 0 bases and J by 1 base, and 6 bases separated the two germline ends. The germline V gene encodes CDR1 MNHEY and CDR2 SMNVEV (reference sequence). The CDR3: CASSLSNRNTEAFF. For the CDR3, the DNA is TGTGCCAGCAGTTTATCGAACAGGAACACTGAAGCTTTCTTT.

V gene TRBV9 combines with J gene TRBJ1-1, with TRBD1 identical over 9 bases. Germline-derived CDR1 and CDR2 are SGDLS and YYNGEE. The CDR3 runs to 15 residues. V lost 0 bases to trimming and J lost 7 bases; unmatched junction nucleotides: 7. The CDR3 DNA sequence: TGTGCCAGCAGCGTAGCGGGACAGGGCCCGATTGAAGCTTTCTTT. This gives the protein CASSVAGQGPIEAFF. Supplemented by reference TRBV9 and TRBJ1-1, the full variable domain reads DSGVTQTPKHLITATGQRVTLRCSPRSGDLSVYWYQQSLDQGLQFLIQYYNGEERAKGNILERFSAQQFPDLHSELNLSSLELGDSALYFCASSVAGQGPIEAFFGQGTRLTVV.

The rearrangement uses TRBV27 and TRBJ2-7, with a tentative D call TRBD2 (5 bases). The V and J ends lost 10 bases and 0 bases respectively, with 13 bases between them. The CDR3 contains 13 residues. Germline values: CDR1 MNHEY, CDR2 SMNVEV (reference sequence). This chain's CDR3 is CATRRTDSYEQYF. CDR3 nucleotides: TGTGCCACTCGTCGGACTGACTCCTACGAGCAGTACTTC.

The J gene is TRBJ2-7, the V gene TRBV27; D possibly corresponds to TRBD2 (7 bases). The CDR3 length is 12 residues. CDR1 and CDR2 (germline): MNHEY, SMNVEV (reference sequence). Deletions cut 3 bases from V and 8 bases from J, with 11 bases between. CDR3 DNA: TGTGCCAGCAGTTTCAAGGGGGGGAAGCAGTACTTC. This gives the protein CASSFKGGKQYF.

The chain combines TRBV14 with TRBJ1-1; 9 nucleotides match TRBD1. The CDR3 spans 15 residues. V shed 3 bases and J 4 bases; nucleotides not matched to a gene: 6. Looked up from germline, CDR1 is SGHDN and CDR2 is FVKESK. CDR3 in DNA: TGTGCCAGCAGCCATCTGGGACAGGGTGGCACTGAAGCTTTCTTT. Its translation: CASSHLGQGGTEAFF.

This clone was detected once. The V gene is TRBV9, the J gene TRBJ1-2; 9 bases fit TRBD1. The CDR3 sequence is 17 residues long. Germline lookup yields CDR1 SGDLS and CDR2 YYNGEE. The trim removed 3 bases at V and 3 bases at J, leaving 12 bases unmatched. CDR3: CASSGEGGDREYYGYTF. CDR3 DNA sequence: TGTGCCAGCAGCGGCGAAGGCGGGGACAGGGAGTACTATGGCTACACCTTC.

This clone was counted once. CDR3 sequence (DNA): TGTGCCAGTAGTGCTACAGGGGGCGCCGGGTGGGCTTTCTTT. This translates into CASSATGGAGWAFF. The genes are TRBV19 and TRBJ1-1, with TRBD1 matching over 9 bases. The CDR3 sequence is 14 residues long. The J segment lost 11 bases and the V segment lost 5 bases, leaving 12 bases of the junction unmatched. In germline, CDR1 is LNHDA, CDR2 SQIVND (reference sequence).

The V call is TRBV4-3, the J call TRBJ2-3, with D possibly being TRBD2 (6 bases). This CDR3 has 15 residues. The germline V and J ends were trimmed by 3 bases and 6 bases, with 16 bases remaining between them. Germline lookup yields CDR1 LGHNA and CDR2 YSLEER. CDR3 in amino acids: CASSQGGSGRDTQYF. For the CDR3, the DNA is TGCGCCAGCAGCCAGGGGGGTTCGGGCCGGGATACGCAGTATTTT.

V gene TRBV28 combines with J gene TRBJ1-5, with D maybe TRBD1 (5 bases). The CDR3 sequence is 14 residues long. Germline V lookup: CDR1 MDHEN, CDR2 SYDVKM. V was cut by 2 bases and J by 4 bases, with 9 bases left in between. CDR3 in amino acids: CASSLGSGNQPQHF. CDR3 nucleotides: TGTGCCAGCAGTTTAGGGTCAGGGAATCAGCCCCAGCATTTT.

The sample holds one count of this clone. The chain couples TRBV4-1 to TRBJ1-6; 7 positions match TRBD1. V dropped 3 bases and J dropped 0; count of bases not matched to a gene: 5. The CDR3 extends over 17 amino acids. Germline CDR1 and CDR2: MGHRA and YSYEKL. CDR3 loop: CASSQVTGASYNSPLHF. The CDR3 DNA is TGCGCCAGCAGCCAGGTAACAGGGGCCTCCTATAATTCACCCCTCCACTTT.

The chain carries TRBV6-2 or TRBV6-3 and TRBJ2-2, with D possibly being TRBD1 (6 bases). This CDR3 has 16 residues. Germline V gene sequence: CDR1 MNHEY, CDR2 SVGEGT. Trimming removed 3 bases at V and 4 bases at J, with 15 bases between. For the CDR3, the DNA is TGTGCCAGCAGTTATGACAGGCCCTCAATCACCGGGGAGCTGTTTTTT. It codes for CASSYDRPSITGELFF.

This clone appeared a few times. The gene calls are TRBV6-5 and TRBJ2-7, with 8 bases identical to TRBD1. The CDR3 is 13 amino acids. Germline trimming cut 6 bases from V and 2 bases from J; bases unmatched to any gene: 3. Germline-derived CDR1 and CDR2 are MNHEY and SVGAGI. The CDR3 reads CASRNRGAYEQYF. CDR3 nucleotides: TGTGCCAGCAGAAACAGGGGGGCCTACGAGCAGTACTTC.

The chain has TRBV18 and TRBJ2-7, with D unclear. V lost 3 bases, J lost 0 bases, and 15 bases lay in between. This CDR3 contains 16 residues. The germline gives CDR1 KGHSH, CDR2 LQKENI. The CDR3 protein is CASSPRSPGYSYEQYF. The CDR3 DNA sequence: TGTGCCAGCTCACCCCGCTCGCCCGGGTACTCCTACGAGCAGTACTTC.

V gene TRBV2 combines with J gene TRBJ1-6, with 10 bases fitting TRBD1. Trimming at V came to 8 bases and at J to 8 bases, leaving 6 bases not matched to a gene. CDR3 length: 14 amino acids. Per the germline V gene, CDR1 is SNHLY and CDR2 is FYNNEI. The CDR3 reads CASGWTGGYSPLHF. The CDR3 coding sequence is TGTGCCAGCGGGTGGACAGGGGGATATTCACCCCTCCACTTT.

The chain uses TRBV24-1 and TRBJ2-7; TRBD1 matches at 8 bases. The CDR3 covers 15 residues. Germline V CDR1 and CDR2: KGHDR, SFDVKD. V lost 4 bases and J lost 2; bases outside the gene matches: 6. For the CDR3, the DNA is TGTGCCACCAGTGACCCCGGGACAGGCACCTACGAGCAGTACTTC. It codes for CATSDPGTGTYEQYF.

The chain links TRBV2 to TRBJ1-4, with D perhaps matching TRBD1 (6 bases). Trimming pared 5 bases from V and 4 bases from J, leaving 11 bases between. Germline CDR1 and CDR2: SNHLY and FYNNEI. The CDR3 has 14 residues. The CDR3 here is CASSLTGLNEKLFF. Here the CDR3 DNA reads TGTGCCAGCAGTTTGACAGGACTTAATGAAAAACTGTTTTTT.

V is TRBV7-3 and J is TRBJ2-3, with a weak D call TRBD1 (5 bases). CDR3 length equals 15 residues. The V end was cut by 0 bases, the J end by 2 bases, with 9 bases between. The germline gives CDR1 SGHTA, CDR2 FQGTGA. The CDR3: CASSLTGPSTDTQYF. CDR3 nucleotide sequence: TGTGCCAGCAGCTTAACGGGGCCATCCACAGATACGCAGTATTTT.

The chain recombines TRBV21-1 with TRBJ1-6; the table names TRBD1, a call not compared with the DNA. TRBV21-1 is shown as a pseudogene. This CDR3 has 17 amino acids. The CDR3 loop is CASSTRTGTSYNSPLHF. The CDR3, as DNA: TGTGCCAGCAGCACTCGGACAGGGACCTCATATAATTCACCCCTCCACTTT.

V is TRBV6-1 and J is TRBJ2-5; the match to TRBD2 covers 9 bases. Germline V gene sequence: CDR1 MNHNS, CDR2 SASEGT. The CDR3 is 16 amino acids. V trimming: 2 bases; J trimming: 4 bases; junction bases outside the gene matches: 8. The chain's CDR3 is CASSENMGGGAETQYF. In DNA, the CDR3 is TGTGCCAGCAGTGAAAATATGGGCGGGGGGGCAGAGACCCAGTACTTC.

This chain links TRBV10-3 with TRBJ2-1; TRBD2 aligns across 8 bases. This CDR3 spans 13 amino acids. The V gene's germline CDR1 is ENHRY and CDR2 SYGVKD. Trimming cost V 10 bases and J 6 bases; bases outside gene matches: 8. The CDR3 spells CATSGGGTNEQFF. The CDR3 DNA reads TGTGCCACCTCCGGGGGGGGGACCAATGAGCAGTTCTTC.

This clone was seen only once. The rearrangement joins TRBV20-1 to TRBJ1-1; unclear D gene. Per the germline V gene, CDR1 is DFQATT and CDR2 is SNEGSKA (reference sequence). Trimming cost V 4 bases and J 4 bases, with 7 bases left between them. The CDR3 covers 11 residues. The DNA of the CDR3 is TGCAGTGCTAAAGGGAGCACTGAAGCTTTCTTT. It codes for CSAKGSTEAFF.